This TCR beta chain was profiled in a study of Ad26.COV2.S vaccination and SARS-CoV-2 variants. Study-wide background: As a participant in COV1001, the donor was in the Ad26.COV2.S trial arm. Into the muscle, Ad26.COV2.S was dosed once or twice, 56 days apart. The study's findings and limits: Those who received vaccine or placebo ended up with similar non-spike TCR breadth.

Sequencing used immunoSEQ multiplex PCR; TCRdb keeps in-frame clones, though not all of them. The sample shows hundreds of thousands of clones, about 86% of them seen only once. V shed 6 bases and J shed 9 bases, with 12 bases lying between them. The CDR3 runs to 13 residues. Germline CDR1 and CDR2: ENHRY and SYGVKD. Noted treatment: around 19 received Ad26.COV2.S at low or high dose, single or two shots; about 5 received placebo; per-sample allocation not given. Each sample was drawn 63 days after the first injection (of vaccine or placebo). Regarding this clone: Antigen unknown.

The TCR comes from a person between 18 and 65 years old who received the Ad26.COV2.S COVID-19 vaccine or a placebo. The chain joins TRBV10-3 to TRBJ1-6; tentative D call: TRBD1 (5 bases). The material was peripheral blood, obtained in a trial of Ad26.COV2.S vaccine versus placebo. The DNA of the CDR3 is TGTGCCATCAGCCGGGACCCGAGTTCACCCCTCCACTTT. This gives the protein CAISRDPSSPLHF.